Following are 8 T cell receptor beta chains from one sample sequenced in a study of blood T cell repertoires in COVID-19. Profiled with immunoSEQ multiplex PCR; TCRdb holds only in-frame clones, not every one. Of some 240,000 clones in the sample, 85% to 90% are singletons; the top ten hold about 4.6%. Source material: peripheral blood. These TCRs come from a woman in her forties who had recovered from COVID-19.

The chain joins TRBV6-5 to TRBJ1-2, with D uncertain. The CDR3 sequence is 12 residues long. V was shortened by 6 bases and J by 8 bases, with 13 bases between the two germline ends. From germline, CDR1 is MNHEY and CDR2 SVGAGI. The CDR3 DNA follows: TGTGCCAGCAGGACCGGAGTCAAAGGCTACACCTTC. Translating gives CASRTGVKGYTF.

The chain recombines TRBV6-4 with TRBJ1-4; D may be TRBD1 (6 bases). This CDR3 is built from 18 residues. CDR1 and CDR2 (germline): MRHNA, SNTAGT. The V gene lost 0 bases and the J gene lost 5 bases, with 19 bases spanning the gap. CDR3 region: CASSDSAGGRGPNEKLFF. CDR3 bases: TGTGCCAGCAGTGACTCAGCCGGGGGGCGCGGCCCAAATGAAAAACTGTTTTTT.

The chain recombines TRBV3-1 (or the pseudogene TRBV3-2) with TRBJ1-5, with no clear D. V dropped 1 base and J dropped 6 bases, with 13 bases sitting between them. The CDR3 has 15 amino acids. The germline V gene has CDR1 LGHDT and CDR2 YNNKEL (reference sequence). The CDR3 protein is CASSQGRSPSQPQHF. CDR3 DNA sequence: TGTGCCAGCAGCCAAGGACGCTCCCCTAGTCAGCCCCAGCATTTT.

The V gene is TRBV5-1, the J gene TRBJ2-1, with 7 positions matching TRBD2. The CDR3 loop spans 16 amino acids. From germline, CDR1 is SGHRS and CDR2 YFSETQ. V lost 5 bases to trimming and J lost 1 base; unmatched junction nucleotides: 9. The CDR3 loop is CASRPGREDSYNEQFF. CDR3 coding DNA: TGCGCCAGCAGACCGGGCCGGGAGGATTCCTACAATGAGCAGTTCTTC.

The CDR3 region is CATSEPTGGETQYF. CDR3 nucleotide sequence: TGTGCCACCAGTGAGCCGACCGGCGGGGAGACCCAGTACTTC. The J gene is TRBJ2-5, the V gene TRBV24-1; perhaps TRBD2 as D (5 bases). CDR1 KGHDR and CDR2 SFDVKD come from the germline V gene. V lost 4 bases, J lost 5 bases, and 13 bases lay in between. There are 14 residues in the CDR3.

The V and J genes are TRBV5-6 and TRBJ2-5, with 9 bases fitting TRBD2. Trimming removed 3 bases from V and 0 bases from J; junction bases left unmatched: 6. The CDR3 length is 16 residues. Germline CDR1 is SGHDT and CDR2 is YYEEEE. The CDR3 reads CASSSGLAYDQETQYF. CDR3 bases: TGTGCCAGCAGCTCCGGACTAGCGTACGACCAAGAGACCCAGTACTTC.

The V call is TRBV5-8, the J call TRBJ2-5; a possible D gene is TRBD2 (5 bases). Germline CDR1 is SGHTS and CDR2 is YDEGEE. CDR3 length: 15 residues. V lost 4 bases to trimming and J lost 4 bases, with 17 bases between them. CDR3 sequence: CASSKDSRGGETQYF. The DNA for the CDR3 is TGTGCCAGCAGCAAGGACTCCAGAGGAGGAGAGACCCAGTACTTC.

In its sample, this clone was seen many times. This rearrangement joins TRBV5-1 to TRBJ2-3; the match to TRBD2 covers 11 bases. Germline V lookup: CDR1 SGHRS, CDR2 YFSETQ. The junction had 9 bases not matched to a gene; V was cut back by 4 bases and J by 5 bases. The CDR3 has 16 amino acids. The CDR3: CASSQTSGIVLDTQYF. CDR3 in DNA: TGCGCCAGCAGCCAGACTAGCGGGATTGTCTTAGATACGCAGTATTTT.